This passage covers 16 T cell receptor beta chains from one sample sequenced in a study of T cells after yellow fever vaccination. TCRdb redid the calling of the 5' RACE reads with MiXCR, one entry per CDR3 protein. The table includes about 260,000 distinct CDR3 sequences, approximately 3.5% detected once. Sequencing was performed on PBMCs, taken 15 days after the yellow fever booster vaccination. The receptors here all came from a man aged 18 to 29 who received the YFV17D yellow fever vaccine.

The gene calls are TRBV4-3 and TRBJ2-7, with 7 bases aligning to TRBD1. Per the germline V gene, CDR1 is LGHNA and CDR2 is YSLEER. The junction had 2 bases not matched to a gene; V was cut back by 0 bases and J by 0 bases. CDR3 length: 15 amino acids. CDR3 protein: CASSQERDSSYEQYF. DNA for the CDR3: TGCGCCAGCAGCCAAGAACGGGACAGCTCCTACGAGCAGTACTTC.

This clonotype was detected many times. The gene calls are TRBV5-1 and TRBJ1-4; the D is unclear. Trimming shortened V by 2 bases and J by 6 bases, and 14 bases separated the two germline ends. The CDR3 runs 15 residues. Per the germline V gene, CDR1 is SGHRS and CDR2 is YFSETQ. The CDR3 sequence: CASSFFPGEDEKLFF. The CDR3 DNA sequence: TGCGCCAGCAGCTTCTTTCCCGGTGAGGATGAAAAACTGTTTTTT. Full variable domain (missing parts from reference TRBV5-1 and TRBJ1-4): KAGVTQTPRYLIKTRGQQVTLSCSPISGHRSVSWYQQTPGQGLQFLFEYFSETQRNKGNFPGRFSGRQFSNSRSEMNVSTLELGDSALYLCASSFFPGEDEKLFFGSGTQLSVL.

This clonotype was detected ten times or more. The chain links TRBV7-9 to TRBJ2-3; D not resolved. Germline CDR1 reads SEHNR; CDR2 reads FQNEAQ (reference sequence). CDR3 length: 12 residues. V lost 5 bases to trimming and J lost 2 bases, with 5 bases between them. The DNA of the CDR3 is TGTGCCAGCAGCGCTATCACAGATACGCAGTATTTT. Amino acids: CASSAITDTQYF.

Ten or more counts support this clonotype. The chain carries TRBV12-3 or TRBV12-4 and TRBJ2-5; 14 bases align to TRBD2. Trimming at V came to 2 bases and at J to 5 bases, leaving 7 bases not matched to a gene. The CDR3 length is 17 residues. CDR3: CASSLRLAGGPGETQYF. The CDR3 nucleotides are TGTGCCAGCAGTTTAAGACTAGCGGGGGGGCCCGGGGAGACCCAGTACTTC.

This clonotype was found many times. The CDR3 bases are TGTGCCAGCAGCTTTCCGGGGGGAGGTGAGCAGTACGTC. Translation: CASSFPGGGEQYV. J is TRBJ2-7 and V is TRBV7-9; TRBD2 matches at 7 bases. This CDR3 is built from 13 residues. CDR1 SEHNR and CDR2 FQNEAQ come from the germline V gene (reference sequence). The V and J ends lost 3 bases and 7 bases, in that order; junction bases with no gene match: 6.

Many counts were recorded for this clonotype. This chain joins TRBV25-1 and TRBJ2-7, with D uncertain. Trimming pared 4 bases from V and 4 bases from J, leaving 17 bases between. Germline lookup yields CDR1 MGHDK and CDR2 SYGVNS. CDR3 length: 15 amino acids. DNA for the CDR3: TGTGCCAGCAGTGGAGTTCAAGGGCGAGGTTACGAGCAGTACTTC. The encoded protein is CASSGVQGRGYEQYF.

This clonotype has at least ten counts. The chain's CDR3 is CSAPRTDSYEQYF. CDR3 nucleotide sequence: TGCAGTGCTCCAAGGACTGACTCCTACGAGCAGTACTTC. J is TRBJ2-7 and V is TRBV20-1; the D gene is possibly TRBD2 (5 bases). This CDR3 contains 13 residues. The germline CDR1 and CDR2 sequences are DFQATT and SNEGSKA (reference sequence). The ends were cut back, 5 bases at V and 0 bases at J, with 11 bases in the middle.

A few counts support this clonotype. This chain links TRBV5-4 with TRBJ2-7; no clear D. V gave up 4 bases and J gave up 0 bases, with 5 bases separating them. Germline CDR1 and CDR2: SGHNT and YYREEE (reference sequence). This CDR3 spans 12 amino acids. CDR3 in amino acids: CASSQDSYEQYV. In DNA, the CDR3 is TGTGCCAGCAGCCAGGACTCCTACGAGCAGTACGTC.

This clonotype was seen at least ten times. V gene TRBV7-9 combines with J gene TRBJ2-1; no clear D. The CDR3 is 11 residues long. The V and J ends lost 3 bases and 8 bases respectively, with 5 bases between them. Germline CDR1 reads SEHNR; CDR2 reads FQNEAQ (reference sequence). The CDR3 DNA reads TGTGCCAGCAGCTTTTCTGATGAGCAGTTCTTC. The encoded protein is CASSFSDEQFF.

This clonotype was recorded at least ten times. The chain uses TRBV11-2 and TRBJ2-5; D not certain. This CDR3 is built from 15 residues. Between the trimmed V and J ends, which lost 5 bases and 2 bases, there was a span of 15 bases. Germline lookup yields CDR1 SGHAT and CDR2 FQNNGV. CDR3 loop: CASSPGPLGQETQYF. CDR3 in DNA: TGTGCCAGCAGCCCCGGTCCTCTGGGACAAGAGACCCAGTACTTC.

The V and J genes are TRBV5-1 and TRBJ1-2; D gene uncertain. Trimming removed 0 bases at V and 2 bases at J, with 8 bases between. The CDR3 runs 14 residues. Germline V gene data show CDR1 as SGHRS and CDR2 as YFSETQ. CDR3 DNA: TGCGCCAGCAGCTTGGAACGGGAAAACTATGGCTACACCTTC. It encodes CASSLERENYGYTF.

Many counts were recorded for this clonotype. V and J are TRBV6-2 or TRBV6-3 and TRBJ2-1; 12 bases align to TRBD2. The junction had 15 bases not matched to a gene; V was cut back by 0 bases and J by 9 bases. The CDR3 covers 19 residues. CDR1 is MNHEY, CDR2 SVGEGT, per germline. In DNA, the CDR3 is TGTGCCAGCAGTTACTCCCCAGATCGACTAGCGGGGGTGTATAGTGAGCAGTTCTTC. Translated: CASSYSPDRLAGVYSEQFF.

This clonotype showed up many times. Written as DNA, the CDR3 is TGCAGTGCTGTGGGGGGTACCACAGATACGCAGTATTTT. As protein: CSAVGGTTDTQYF. This rearrangement joins TRBV20-1 to TRBJ2-3, with D possibly matching TRBD2 (6 bases). Germline V gene sequence: CDR1 DFQATT, CDR2 SNEGSKA (reference sequence). Trimming cost V 5 bases and J 2 bases, with 11 bases left between them. This CDR3 has 13 amino acids.

The chain links TRBV3-1 to TRBJ1-6, with D possibly TRBD1 on 5 matching bases. Deletions cut 7 bases from V and 8 bases from J, with 12 bases between. Germline-derived CDR1 and CDR2 are LGHDT and YNNKEL (reference sequence). CDR3 size: 13 residues. CDR3 region: CASTGREDSPLHF. CDR3 bases: TGTGCCAGCACGGGCAGGGAAGATTCACCCCTCCACTTT.

This clonotype was observed many times. The chain couples TRBV29-1 to TRBJ2-1; 9 nucleotides align to TRBD2. Trimming at V came to 7 bases and at J to 5 bases, leaving 9 bases not matched to a gene. This CDR3 is built from 14 residues. Germline lookup yields CDR1 SQVTM and CDR2 ANQGSEA. DNA for the CDR3: TGCAGCGCTGCGCGGGGGGGCCCTGACAATGAGCAGTTCTTC. Amino acids: CSAARGGPDNEQFF.

In its sample, this clonotype was seen many times. Sequence at one end of the junction differs from germline and may be a read error. CDR3 sequence (DNA): TGTGCTAGCAGCTCCAACCCGGACACCGGGGAGCTGTTTTTT. This translates into CASSSNPDTGELFF. The rearrangement links TRBV7-7 to TRBJ2-2, with no clear D. Germline CDR1 and CDR2: SSHAT and FNYEAQ (reference sequence). This CDR3 has 14 amino acids.